This TCR beta chain was profiled in a study of T cells after yellow fever vaccination. TCR cDNA was made by 5'RACE template switching, adding a universal primer site and UMIs. TCRdb ran MiXCR on the 5' RACE reads and lists one entry per CDR3 protein. This table holds some 110,000 distinct CDR3 sequences, about 7% found once. The germline V gene encodes CDR1 SGHRS and CDR2 YFSETQ. This CDR3 has 18 amino acids. With V trimmed by 0 bases and J by 1 base, 6 bases remained unmatched. Whole-study results and caveats: One caveat is that FACS-sorted repertoires could contain abundant clonotypes contaminating from the bulk population. Reappearing after the booster were most of the clones from primary vaccination (about 95% CD4, 88% CD8). Relatively few clonotypes were ones that appeared in both CD4 and CD8 compartments.

This clonotype has at least ten counts. Its specificity is not known. The receptor was isolated from a man younger than 35 who received the YFV17D yellow fever vaccine. The sample was CD4+ T cells sorted from PBMCs, taken 45 days after the first yellow fever vaccination. V usage is TRBV5-1 and J usage is TRBJ2-1, with TRBD2 matching 11 bases. CDR3 loop: CASSLDPPSGGSYNEQFF. As DNA, the CDR3 is TGCGCCAGCAGCTTGGACCCGCCTAGCGGGGGGTCCTACAATGAGCAGTTCTTC.